This T cell receptor (beta chain) is from a study of blood T cells in healthy people across ages. The V and J ends lost 1 base and 8 bases, in that order; junction bases with no gene match: 15. The CDR3 is 18 residues long. Germline V gene sequence: CDR1 MDHEN, CDR2 SYDVKM. With regard to this clonotype: Antigen specificity is unknown.

Points from the study as a whole: Possibly confounding the expanded clonotype changes was the fact that donor CMV status was unknown.

A sample-barcoded 5' primer and a J-beta primer mix were used in a second PCR of roughly 7 to 11 cycles. Using its own MiXCR run on the 5' RACE reads, TCRdb lists one record per CDR3 protein. The sample contains fewer than 950,000 distinct CDR3 sequences, about 55% of which appear only once. This chain uses TRBV28 with TRBJ2-1; 9 bases agree with TRBD1. The sequence was collected from an elderly man in good health. The sequenced sample consisted of blood. Here the CDR3 reads CASSLSKHRGRFRHEQFF. The CDR3 bases are TGTGCCAGCAGTTTATCTAAACACAGGGGGCGCTTCCGGCATGAGCAGTTCTTC.